This TCR beta chain was sequenced for a study of persistence of HIV-infected CD4 T cells. Cells were stimulated nonspecifically with anti-CD3/anti-CD28 magnetic beads. Sorting selected CD4+ T cells upregulating both CD40 ligand and CD69. Undetectable plasma HIV-1 RNA below 50 copies/mL lasted at least 4 years. This was the immunoSEQ version 4 assay in survey mode. Sequenced by immunoSEQ multiplex PCR; TCRdb stores in-frame clones only, minus some. The sample includes 35,000 to 45,000 clones, about 87% seen only once; the top ten take approximately 1.3%. Per germline, CDR1 SGHVS and CDR2 FNYEAQ. The V gene lost 4 bases and the J gene lost 4 bases, with 11 bases spanning the gap. The CDR3 consists of 14 residues. Comment on this clone: Its antigen is undetermined.

This chain joins TRBV7-6 and TRBJ1-3; TRBD1 might be the D (5 bases). Sequenced here: CD4+ T cells sorted from PBMCs after roughly 19-hour stimulation, sampled from a patient who received antiretroviral therapy. This clonotype was sampled from an adult man with HIV who was CMV-seropositive. CDR3 region: CASSSGTGGNTIYF. CDR3 DNA sequence: TGTGCCAGCAGCTCCGGGACGGGAGGAAACACCATATATTTT. Supplemented by reference TRBV7-6 and TRBJ1-3, the full variable domain reads GAGVSQSPRYKVTKRGQDVALRCDPISGHVSLYWYRQALGQGPEFLTYFNYEAQQDKSGLPNDRFSAERPEGSISTLTIQRTEQRDSAMYRCASSSGTGGNTIYFGEGSWLTVV.